The next 20 T cell receptor beta chains were all read from a single sample in a study of regulatory T cells in long-lasting Graves disease. CDR3 regions were amplified by Arm-PCR using iRepertoire HTBI primers to build TCR beta libraries. TCRdb reprocessed the multiplex PCR reads with MiXCR, giving one entry per CDR3 protein. The profile shows some 330,000 distinct CDR3 sequences, 10% to 15% of them singletons. Described time point: newly diagnosed GD, antithyroid drugs for less than 3 months. PBMC-extracted RNA yielded the TCR library. These records were also assigned to another study, of T cells in Graves' hyperthyroidism and ophthalmopathy.

Sequences were derived from peripheral blood mononuclear cells (PBMCs), sampled at new diagnosis, from a patient treated with antithyroid drugs. These receptor sequences come from a woman under 30 with Graves disease.

At least ten counts were recorded for this clonotype. The V and J genes are TRBV12-3 or TRBV12-4 and TRBJ2-1; possibly TRBD1 or TRBD2 for D (5 bases each). The ends were cut back, 5 bases at V and 6 bases at J, with 17 bases in the middle. The CDR3 totals 15 residues. The CDR3 DNA reads as TGTGCCAGCAGTGACCGGGACGGACGATTCAATGAGCAGTTCTTC. Protein: CASSDRDGRFNEQFF.

This clonotype was seen at least ten times. This chain links TRBV30 with TRBJ1-1, with TRBD1 matching over 11 bases. V lost 4 bases to trimming and J lost 5 bases; unmatched junction nucleotides: 12. Germline CDR1 reads GTSNPN; CDR2 reads SVGIG (reference sequence). This CDR3 is built from 16 residues. The CDR3, as DNA: TGTGCCTGGATCAGTAAGGCCGGGACAGGGGGGACTGAAGCTTTCTTT. Protein product: CAWISKAGTGGTEAFF. Full variable domain (remainder filled in from reference TRBV30 and TRBJ1-1): SQTIHQWPATLVQPVGSPLSLECTVEGTSNPNLYWYRQAAGRGLQLLFYSVGIGQISSEVPQNLSASRPQDRQFILSSKKLLLSDSGFYLCAWISKAGTGGTEAFFGQGTRLTVV.

Many counts were recorded for this clonotype. The V and J genes are TRBV4-2 and TRBJ2-1; 12 nucleotides line up with TRBD1. Unmatched junction bases numbered 4, after V lost 0 bases and J lost 7 bases. This CDR3 has 16 residues. Germline V gene data show CDR1 as LGHNA and CDR2 as YNFKEQ. The CDR3 is CASSQDGTGGGNEQFF. In DNA form, the CDR3 reads TGTGCCAGCAGCCAAGACGGGACAGGGGGCGGGAATGAGCAGTTCTTC.

This clonotype was observed at least ten times. The genes are TRBV7-2 and TRBJ2-1, with TRBD2 matching 9 bases. V dropped 5 bases and J dropped 6; count of bases not matched to a gene: 8. The length of the CDR3 is 15 residues. Germline V gene lookup returns CDR1 SGHTA and CDR2 FQGNSA. The CDR3 sequence is CASSPWGGRANEQFF. The CDR3 DNA reads TGTGCCAGCAGCCCTTGGGGCGGGAGGGCCAATGAGCAGTTCTTC.

In this sample, this clonotype turned up many times. The chain employs TRBV7-6 and TRBJ2-5, with TRBD2 identical over 13 bases. Unmatched junction bases numbered 11, after V lost 2 bases and J lost 5 bases. The germline gives CDR1 SGHVS, CDR2 FNYEAQ. The CDR3 has 18 amino acids. CDR3 coding DNA: TGTGCCAGCAGCTTAAAGCATGGGACTAGCGGGGCGAGGGAGACCCAGTACTTC. Protein sequence: CASSLKHGTSGARETQYF.

In this sample, this clonotype turned up many times. This chain connects TRBV2 to TRBJ2-2; 8 positions agree with TRBD2. Trimming removed 8 bases from V and 8 bases from J; junction bases left unmatched: 10. Germline V gene sequence: CDR1 SNHLY, CDR2 FYNNEI. The CDR3 consists of 14 residues. The CDR3 bases are TGTGCCAGCTATGACTGGACTAGCTCTGGGGAGCTGTTTTTT. This translates into CASYDWTSSGELFF.

This clonotype has ten or more counts. V and J are TRBV19 and TRBJ1-1; TRBD1 is a possible D gene (5 bases). This CDR3 has 14 residues. The V gene's germline CDR1 is LNHDA and CDR2 SQIVND (reference sequence). V was cut by 5 bases and J by 6 bases, with 16 bases left in between. CDR3 bases: TGTGCCAGTAGTGTGGGGGACTGGGGTGCTGAAGCTTTCTTT. Encoded protein: CASSVGDWGAEAFF.

This clonotype was detected many times. The chain is built from TRBV6-9 and TRBJ2-7; TRBD1 aligns across 10 bases. V was clipped by 8 bases and J by 4 bases; unmatched bases: 5. Germline loops: CDR1 MNHGY, CDR2 SVAAGI. This CDR3 has 13 residues. The CDR3 nucleotides read TGTGCCAGCCTCGGGGACAGGGGATACGAGCAGTACGTC. Translation gives CASLGDRGYEQYV.

The sample holds many counts of this clonotype. The chain has TRBV6-1 and TRBJ2-1, with 10 bases identical to TRBD2. V trimming: 6 bases; J trimming: 4 bases; junction bases outside the gene matches: 6. Germline V CDR1 and CDR2: MNHNS, SASEGT. This CDR3 has 15 residues. The CDR3 is CASRPGLAAYNEQFF. The CDR3 DNA sequence: TGTGCCAGCAGACCAGGACTAGCGGCGTACAATGAGCAGTTCTTC.

This clonotype occurred a few times. CDR3 protein: CASSPEGGTLAKNIQYF. The DNA for the CDR3 is TGTGCCAGTAGCCCCGAGGGGGGGACCCTAGCCAAAAACATTCAGTACTTC. The chain joins TRBV19 to TRBJ2-4; D possibly corresponds to TRBD2 (7 bases). The CDR3 has 17 residues. The germline CDR1 and CDR2 sequences are LNHDA and SQIVND (reference sequence). The V gene lost 6 bases and the J gene lost 0 bases, with 18 bases spanning the gap.

This clonotype was detected many times. The rearrangement links TRBV28 to TRBJ2-4, with TRBD1 as a possible D gene (6 bases). Germline V lookup: CDR1 MDHEN, CDR2 SYDVKM. This CDR3 is built from 14 residues. V lost 5 bases, J lost 2 bases, and 10 bases lay in between. The CDR3 is CASSPRGTKNIQYF. The CDR3 bases are TGTGCCAGCAGTCCTAGGGGGACCAAAAACATTCAGTACTTC.

This clonotype was observed at least ten times. The genes are TRBV5-1 and TRBJ1-1; D gene ambiguous. Trimming removed 4 bases at V and 0 bases at J, with 13 bases between. CDR1 is SGHRS and CDR2 is YFSETQ in the germline V gene. CDR3 size: 15 residues. The CDR3 DNA sequence: TGCGCCAGCAGCCGGGGAGGGAACTTGAACACTGAAGCTTTCTTT. It encodes CASSRGGNLNTEAFF.

This clonotype was detected ten times or more. The chain combines TRBV5-1 with TRBJ2-7, with D perhaps assigned TRBD1 or TRBD2 (5 bases each). With 3 bases removed from V and 3 bases from J, the gap between germline ends came to 16 bases. CDR3 length: 15 residues. Germline CDR1 SGHRS, CDR2 YFSETQ. CDR3 region: CASSSRVAEGYEQYF. For the CDR3, the DNA is TGCGCCAGCAGCTCCAGGGTGGCCGAGGGCTACGAGCAGTACTTC.

This clonotype appeared many times. CDR3 nucleotide sequence: TGCAGTGCTAGAGATCCGTCTAGCGGGGCCACAGATACGCAGTATTTT. This codes for CSARDPSSGATDTQYF. The rearrangement uses TRBV20-1 and TRBJ2-3; 9 nucleotides line up with TRBD2. Germline assignment: CDR1 DFQATT and CDR2 SNEGSKA (reference sequence). V gave up 0 bases and J gave up 2 bases; unmatched junction bases: 6. This CDR3 has 16 amino acids.

This clonotype was counted a few times. The chain carries TRBV20-1 and TRBJ1-1, with D possibly TRBD1 on 6 matching bases. Between the trimmed V and J ends, which lost 0 bases and 1 base, there was a span of 12 bases. Germline CDR1 DFQATT, CDR2 SNEGSKA (reference sequence). The length of the CDR3 is 15 residues. The CDR3 DNA reads as TGCAGTGCTAGAGATCAAGTCAGGGGGAACACTGAAGCTTTCTTT. It specifies CSARDQVRGNTEAFF.

About this clonotype: This may be a read error, as it is one base from a much larger clone. This chain links TRBV11-2 with TRBJ1-1, with 9 positions matching TRBD1. Germline trimming cut 4 bases from V and 4 bases from J; bases unmatched to any gene: 7. The CDR3 loop spans 15 amino acids. Germline V gene data show CDR1 as SGHAT and CDR2 as FQNNGV. This CDR3 is CASSSYRGRSTEAFF. Here the CDR3 DNA reads TGTGCCAGCAGCTCCTACAGGGGGCGGAGCACTGAAGCTTTCTTT.

This clonotype has at least ten counts. The genes are TRBV27 and TRBJ2-7, with D perhaps TRBD1 (5 bases). Germline V lookup: CDR1 MNHEY, CDR2 SMNVEV (reference sequence). The length of the CDR3 is 13 residues. Trimming removed 3 bases at V and 2 bases at J, with 8 bases between. The CDR3 loop reads CASSFKGPYEQYF. The CDR3 DNA is TGTGCCAGCAGTTTTAAGGGGCCCTACGAGCAGTACTTC.

In this sample, this clonotype turned up many times. This chain connects TRBV4-3 to TRBJ2-7, with 8 bases aligning to TRBD2. Germline values: CDR1 LGHNA, CDR2 YSLEER. Trimming at V came to 1 base and at J to 0 bases, leaving 2 bases not matched to a gene. The CDR3 contains 15 residues. Here the CDR3 DNA reads TGCGCCAGCAGCCAAGGTCTAGCGGGCTCCTACGAGCAGTACTTC. Translated: CASSQGLAGSYEQYF.

The chain is built from TRBV19 and TRBJ2-5, with D tentatively TRBD1 or TRBD2 (5 bases each). The germline CDR1 and CDR2 sequences are LNHDA and SQIVND (reference sequence). The CDR3 totals 14 residues. The V gene lost 3 bases and the J gene lost 0 bases, with 8 bases spanning the gap. The DNA for the CDR3 is TGTGCCAGTAGTATTGGGACGAACCAAGAGACCCAGTACTTC. This encodes CASSIGTNQETQYF. The full variable domain, its missing parts supplied by reference TRBV19 and TRBJ2-5, is DGGITQSPKYLFRKEGQNVTLSCEQNLNHDAMYWYRQDPGQGLRLIYYSQIVNDFQKGDIAEGYSVSREKKESFPLTVTSAQKNPTAFYLCASSIGTNQETQYFGPGTRLLVL.

The chain has TRBV5-1 and TRBJ2-7; a possible D gene is TRBD2 (6 bases). In germline, CDR1 is SGHRS, CDR2 YFSETQ. The CDR3 is made up of 16 amino acids. Trimming stripped 4 bases from V and 6 bases from J, with 23 bases between. The CDR3 DNA sequence: TGCGCCAGCAGCCTTAGAGCTTCGGGAGTGAGGGGCGAGCAGTACTTC. Amino acid sequence: CASSLRASGVRGEQYF.